Listed here are 11 T cell receptor beta chains from one sample, sequenced in a study of blood T cell repertoires in COVID-19 (dated by TCRdb to the early 2020s). To prepare the library, the immunoSEQ multiplex PCR assay was applied. TCRdb limited this immuneACCESS table to in-frame rearrangements with V and J called. A share of clones is missing; checked studies link under half to unresolved V genes, and the rest is unexplained. The sample table lists 61,000 or so clones, 88% of them with a count of one. The ten largest clones add up to around a fifth of the sample. The sample consisted of peripheral blood. These TCRs come from a woman between 45 and 60 years old with active or convalescent COVID-19.

The CDR3 is CASQTGTGLNEQFF. Written as DNA, the CDR3 is TGTGCTAGTCAAACCGGGACAGGTCTCAATGAGCAGTTCTTC. The chain has TRBV12-5 and TRBJ2-1, with TRBD1 identical over 8 bases. Germline CDR1 and CDR2: LGHNT and FRNRAP. The CDR3 runs 14 residues. Trimming cost V 8 bases and J 6 bases; bases outside gene matches: 9.

The chain is built from TRBV20-1 and TRBJ1-5; TRBD1 aligns across 7 bases. V shed 3 bases and J 3 bases; nucleotides not matched to a gene: 8. Germline V CDR1 and CDR2: DFQATT, SNEGSKA (reference sequence). This CDR3 has 15 amino acids. The CDR3 protein is CSASPPGQPNQPQHF. The DNA of the CDR3 is TGCAGTGCTAGTCCCCCGGGACAGCCCAATCAGCCCCAGCATTTT.

CDR3 in DNA: TGTGCCAGCAGCCCGGACGGGGGGAGGGACTATGGCTACACCTTC. Protein product: CASSPDGGRDYGYTF. This chain uses TRBV7-8 with TRBJ1-2; the D gene is possibly TRBD1 (5 bases). Germline-derived CDR1 and CDR2 are SGHVS and FQNEAQ. The CDR3 runs to 15 residues. Trimming removed 5 bases from V and 3 bases from J, with 16 bases in between.

This chain links TRBV29-1 with TRBJ2-2, with 8 bases lining up with TRBD2. The CDR3 covers 15 residues. CDR1 is SQVTM, CDR2 ANQGSEA, per germline. V was clipped by 5 bases and J by 0 bases; unmatched bases: 5. The CDR3 DNA reads TGCAGCGTTTCCCGGGGGGGTGCGAACACCGGGGAGCTGTTTTTT. Protein product: CSVSRGGANTGELFF.

V usage is TRBV12-3 or TRBV12-4 and J usage is TRBJ1-2; D possibly corresponds to TRBD1 (6 bases). Trimming removed 8 bases from V and 8 bases from J, with 15 bases in between. The CDR3 spans 12 residues. Here the CDR3 reads CASRGGGRGYTF. The CDR3 nucleotides read TGTGCCAGCCGGGGAGGGGGGCGCGGCTACACCTTC.

The chain recombines TRBV5-1 with TRBJ1-6; tentatively, D is TRBD1 (5 bases). This CDR3 contains 14 residues. V was shortened by 0 bases and J by 5 bases, with 6 bases between the two germline ends. The germline gives CDR1 SGHRS, CDR2 YFSETQ. The CDR3 nucleotides are TGCGCCAGCAGCTTGGGACAGAATAATTCACCCCTCCACTTT. As protein: CASSLGQNNSPLHF.

The chain combines TRBV9 with TRBJ1-2; 7 nucleotides align to TRBD1. CDR1 and CDR2 (germline): SGDLS, YYNGEE. V was clipped by 4 bases and J by 5 bases; unmatched bases: 8. CDR3 size: 14 residues. This chain's CDR3 is CASSLRTGIYGYTF. The CDR3, as DNA: TGTGCCAGCAGCCTTCGGACAGGTATTTATGGCTACACCTTC.

The J gene is TRBJ1-1, the V gene TRBV10-3; no reliable D call. Trimming left V 7 bases short and J 4 bases short, with 10 bases between. In germline, CDR1 is ENHRY, CDR2 SYGVKD. The CDR3 runs 12 residues. In DNA, the CDR3 is TGTGCCATCAAGGACTACGGCACTGAAGCTTTCTTT. Protein: CAIKDYGTEAFF.

The genes are TRBV28 and TRBJ1-2; the D is unclear. This CDR3 comprises 12 residues. V was cut by 6 bases and J by 8 bases, with 13 bases left in between. CDR1 is MDHEN, CDR2 SYDVKM, per germline. The CDR3 DNA reads TGTGCCAGCAGGTCCTCTAGTCAAGGCTACACCTTC. Protein sequence: CASRSSSQGYTF.

There are a few counts of this clone. The V and J genes are TRBV3-1 (or the pseudogene TRBV3-2) and TRBJ2-7; maybe TRBD2 (5 bases). The CDR3 has 17 residues. The V and J ends lost 0 bases and 0 bases respectively, with 15 bases between them. Germline-derived CDR1 and CDR2 are LGHDT and YNNKEL (reference sequence). The CDR3 protein is CASSQDGHTGISYEQYF. The CDR3, as DNA: TGTGCCAGCAGCCAAGATGGCCATACGGGGATCTCCTACGAGCAGTACTTC.

J is TRBJ1-3 and V is TRBV4-1; no firm D call. The germline V gene encodes CDR1 MGHRA and CDR2 YSYEKL. With 0 bases removed from V and 0 bases from J, the gap between germline ends came to 6 bases. The CDR3 consists of 15 residues. The CDR3 loop reads CASSQDRGSGNTIYF. Written as DNA, the CDR3 is TGCGCCAGCAGCCAAGATAGAGGCTCTGGAAACACCATATATTTT.